Listed below are T cell receptor beta chains from one sample, sequenced in a study of blood T cell repertoires in COVID-19. TCRdb's table, derived via immunoSEQ multiplex PCR, lists solely in-frame clones and lacks some. The data contain about 200,000 clones, roughly 77% of them singletons. Sequenced sample: peripheral blood. The origin of the receptors is a woman aged 40 to 49 with COVID-19, enrolled during active disease. The CDR3 runs from the conserved cysteine through the conserved F or W. A D gene is named only where the DNA matches it firmly. The size field is filled for only some rows; it gives once, few, many or a size class.

D	V	size	J	DNA	CDR3
NA	TRBV30	few	TRBJ1-1	TGTGCCTGGAGCCCAGGGACCGGGAAAGGGGGCACTGAAGCTTTCTTT	CAWSPGTGKGGTEAFF
NA	TRBV19	NA	TRBJ1-4	TGTGCCAGTAGTCCTCCCTTGGGCTTCGCAACTAATGAAAAACTGTTTTTT	CASSPPLGFATNEKLFF
TRBD2	TRBV2	NA	TRBJ2-2	TGTGCCAGCAGTGAGGGACTAGCGGGGACCGGGGAGCTGTTTTTT	CASSEGLAGTGELFF
TRBD2	TRBV2	NA	TRBJ2-7	TGTGCCAGCGTAGGACTAGCGGGGACTCCGGGTTACGAGCAGTACTTC	CASVGLAGTPGYEQYF
TRBD2	TRBV11-2	NA	TRBJ2-1	TGTGCCAGCAGCTTAGGTTCCCTAGCGGGAGCCAAGAATGAGCAGTTCTTC	CASSLGSLAGAKNEQFF
TRBD2	TRBV5-1	once	TRBJ2-1	TGCGCCAGCAGCTTGGCCGGTCTAGCGGGAGTCGGCGAGCAGTTCTTC	CASSLAGLAGVGEQFF
TRBD2	TRBV10-3	once	TRBJ2-1	TGTGCCATCTCCACAAGGGGACTAGCGGGATACAATGAGCAGTTCTTC	CAISTRGLAGYNEQFF
NA	TRBV7-9	NA	TRBJ1-1	TGTGCCAGCAGCCCCCTTGAGTGGAACACTGAAGCTTTCTTT	CASSPLEWNTEAFF
NA	TRBV9	NA	TRBJ2-5	TGTGCCAGCAGCGTGTGGGGGGAGGAGACCCAGTACTTC	CASSVWGEETQYF
NA	TRBV6-5	NA	TRBJ2-3	TGTGCCAGCTCAGACAGGACCCTCAGCACAGATACGCAGTATTTT	CASSDRTLSTDTQYF
TRBD1	TRBV5-4	NA	TRBJ2-7	TGTGCCAGCAGAAAGGACAGGGGGCTAGACGAGCAGTACTTC	CASRKDRGLDEQYF
TRBD2	TRBV12-3/TRBV12-4	NA	TRBJ2-1	TGTGCCAGCAGTTTACGGGGGGATGAGCAGTTCTTC	CASSLRGDEQFF
TRBD2	TRBV5-1	NA	TRBJ2-1	TGCGCCAGCAGCTTGCTCCGTCTAGCGGGAGACCACAATGAGCAGTTCTTC	CASSLLRLAGDHNEQFF
NA	TRBV11-1	NA	TRBJ2-3	TGTGCCAGCAGCTCAATTCCGACAGGCCAATGGTATTTT	CASSSIPTGQWYF
TRBD2	TRBV7-9	NA	TRBJ2-1	TGTGCCAGCAGCACAGAGCGGGAGTTCTCCTACAATGAGCAGTTCTTC	CASSTEREFSYNEQFF
NA	TRBV5-1	NA	TRBJ2-2	TGCGCCAGCATAGAAGGGACCGGGGGCGGGGAGCTGTTTTTT	CASIEGTGGGELFF
NA	TRBV7-2	NA	TRBJ1-2	TGTGCCAGCAGCCTCACAGGGTTTGGCTACACCTTC	CASSLTGFGYTF
NA	TRBV18	few	TRBJ1-5	TGTGCCAGCTCACCAGGCCAGAATAGCAATCAGCCCCAGCATTTT	CASSPGQNSNQPQHF
NA	TRBV7-9	NA	TRBJ2-7	TGTGCCAGCAGCCCTACTCCCGGACAGTTAGCCTACGAGCAGTACTTC	CASSPTPGQLAYEQYF
NA	TRBV7-2	NA	TRBJ2-3	TGTGCCAGCAGCTCCGGACTCAGCACAGATACGCAGTATTTT	CASSSGLSTDTQYF
NA	TRBV21-1	NA	TRBJ1-1	TGTGCCAGCAGCAATACCGGGGGTAGAACTGAAGCTTTCTTT	CASSNTGGRTEAFF
NA	TRBV6-5	NA	TRBJ1-6	TGTGCCAGCAGGAAACAGGGCGCCTATAATTCACCCCTCCACTTT	CASRKQGAYNSPLHF
NA	TRBV25-1	NA	TRBJ2-7	TGTGCCAGCAGTAAACACGTGGAGTCCTACGAGCAGTACTTC	CASSKHVESYEQYF
NA	TRBV19	NA	TRBJ1-2	TGTGCCAGTAGGGCAGTATATGGCTACACCTTC	CASRAVYGYTF
NA	TRBV5-1	NA	TRBJ1-2	TGCGCCAGCAGCACGACAGATAACTATGGCTACACCTTC	CASSTTDNYGYTF
NA	TRBV6-6	NA	TRBJ2-1	TGTGCCAGCAGTTCCTCGGACAGAATCAATGAGCAGTTCTTC	CASSSSDRINEQFF
NA	TRBV7-9	NA	TRBJ1-4	TGTGCCAGCAGCTACGTGGGGGCCGAAAAACTGTTTTTT	CASSYVGAEKLFF
NA	TRBV23-1	NA	TRBJ2-7	TGCGCCAGCAGTCTTTTCCGCGAGCAGTACTTC	CASSLFREQYF
NA	TRBV6-5	NA	TRBJ2-5	TGTGCCAGCAGTCCCTTTGGAGGGAGAGGGGAGACCCAGTACTTC	CASSPFGGRGETQYF
TRBD2	TRBV29-1	once	TRBJ2-1	TGCAGCGTAGGGCCTCCAGGTCGGGGTGGCGGGAGGGCCAGAGATGAGCAGTTCTTC	CSVGPPGRGGGRARDEQFF
NA	TRBV7-9	NA	TRBJ1-1	TGTGCCAGCAGCTTTTACAGGGATGGGAGTCTCGGAGCTTTCTTT	CASSFYRDGSLGAFF
NA	TRBV7-3	NA	TRBJ2-1	TGTGCCAGCAGCTTATCAGGGGACTACAATGAGCAGTTCTTC	CASSLSGDYNEQFF
NA	TRBV7-8	NA	TRBJ2-1	TGTGCCAGCAGCTTAGGCCGCGAGAGTGAGCAGTTCTTC	CASSLGRESEQFF
TRBD1	TRBV7-6	NA	TRBJ2-1	TGTGCCAGCAGCCGGGAAGGGACAGCCTACAATGAGCAGTTCTTC	CASSREGTAYNEQFF
NA	TRBV18	NA	TRBJ1-1	TGTGCCAGCCTACTGTTTTCGGGGGAGGGGGAAGCTTTCTTT	CASLLFSGEGEAFF
NA	TRBV7-9	few	TRBJ2-7	TGTGCCAGCAGCTCAGTGACTCCCTACGAGCAGTACTTC	CASSSVTPYEQYF
TRBD2	TRBV27	once	TRBJ2-3	TGTGCCAGCAGTTTACTGCTCGGAACTAGCGGGAGCACAGATACGCAGTATTTT	CASSLLLGTSGSTDTQYF
NA	TRBV2	few	TRBJ1-3	TGTGCCAGCAGTCTTCAGGGCTCTCACTCTGGAAACACCATATATTTT	CASSLQGSHSGNTIYF
NA	TRBV3-1/TRBV3-2	NA	TRBJ2-1	TGTGCCAGCAGCCAGCTATCCTACAATGAGCAGTTCTTC	CASSQLSYNEQFF
NA	TRBV7-9	NA	TRBJ2-3	TGTGCCAGCGGGGCTTGGGGGGAGGATACGCAGTATTTT	CASGAWGEDTQYF
NA	TRBV7-9	NA	TRBJ2-1	TGTGCCAGCAGCCTTTCAGGCGACAATGAGCAGTTCTTC	CASSLSGDNEQFF